In this sample, the clone carrying this T cell receptor beta chain turned up many times. Its antigen remains unknown. For the second PCR, which ran for about 6 to 11 cycles, a sample-barcoded 5' primer and a J-beta primer mix were used. Every molecule of cDNA carried a tag from a template-switch adaptor with 12 random nucleotides. Each of the samples gave a minimum of 2.5 million paired-end reads that contained CDR3. TCRdb reprocessed the 5' RACE reads with MiXCR, giving one entry per CDR3 protein. The sample holds 550,000 to 750,000 distinct CDR3 sequences; about 21% are singletons and the top ten take more than 3%. The sample belongs to a study of blood T cells in healthy people across ages. Findings and caveats of the study: Across samples, TCR beta diversity tracked strongly with naive T cell percentage. It was the long-lived donors that had more naive CD4+ cells and higher diversity than aged donors.

Trimming removed 4 bases at V and 3 bases at J, with 9 bases between. This CDR3 comprises 13 residues. Germline V gene lookup returns CDR1 ENHRY and CDR2 SYGVKD. Specimen: blood. This clonotype was sampled from a man in his 70s in good health. The V gene is TRBV10-3, the J gene TRBJ2-5, with no clear D. The CDR3, as DNA: TGTGCCATCAGTGGGGCGGAGAAAGAGACCCAGTACTTC. It encodes CAISGAEKETQYF.